There are many counts of the clone carrying this TCR beta chain. This specimen belongs to a study of T-cell reconstitution after alpha-beta-depleted transplantation in children. A TCRbeta library incorporating unique molecular identifiers was prepared. TCRdb ran MiXCR on the PCR reads and lists one entry per CDR3 protein. This sample has almost 400,000 distinct CDR3 sequences, with over 20% found just once. The CDR3 runs 16 residues. Germline V gives CDR1 LNHNV, CDR2 YYDKDF (reference sequence). Trimming at V came to 3 bases and at J to 0 bases, leaving 3 bases not matched to a gene. This chain links TRBV15 with TRBJ1-4; TRBD1 agrees at 8 bases. This clonotype was obtained from a human donor who donated a stem cell graft to a child with acute myeloid leukemia. The sample consisted of PBMCs from the stem cell graft donor, taken from the stem cell graft. DNA for the CDR3: TGTGCCACCAGCAGGACAGGGGCTTCAACTAATGAAAAACTGTTTTTT. Protein sequence: CATSRTGASTNEKLFF.